The 15 T cell receptor beta chains below come from one sample, sequenced in a study of CD8 T cells in ankylosing spondylitis listed by TCRdb under 2017. The library was made by 5' RACE. Reads for this sample came from an Illumina HiSeq 2500. TCRdb trimmed the raw reads at Q25, called clones with MiXCR and kept productive beta chains. Every distinct CDR3 protein forms one entry, paired with its most common genes and DNA. For this sample there are 200,000 to 300,000 distinct CDR3 sequences; 8% to 9.5% appear just once. Together, the top ten hold about 6.8% of the sample. The sequenced sample consisted of blood, either unsorted or a sorted T cell fraction (not recorded which). All receptors derive from a male donor with ankylosing spondylitis or in good health (not recorded which).

In this sample, this clonotype turned up many times. This chain uses TRBV18 with TRBJ1-2, with 7 bases fitting TRBD1. Trimming cost V 3 bases and J 8 bases; bases outside gene matches: 9. The CDR3 length is 14 residues. Germline CDR1 is KGHSH and CDR2 is LQKENI. The CDR3 DNA reads TGTGCCAGCTCACCGGACAGGTTTGACGAAGGCTACACCTTC. Amino acids: CASSPDRFDEGYTF.

This clonotype was seen repeatedly, ten times or more. V and J are TRBV12-3 or TRBV12-4 and TRBJ1-2; the D gene is possibly TRBD1 (6 bases). Trimming stripped 3 bases from V and 8 bases from J, with 16 bases between. The CDR3 extends over 14 amino acids. CDR3: CASSLGHPPGGYTF. The CDR3 DNA follows: TGTGCCAGCAGTTTGGGACACCCTCCGGGGGGCTACACCTTC.

The rearrangement links TRBV2 to TRBJ1-5; TRBD1 might be the D (6 bases). This CDR3 is built from 15 residues. CDR1 is SNHLY, CDR2 FYNNEI, per germline. Trimming left V 0 bases short and J 3 bases short, with 9 bases between. CDR3 sequence: CASSEARTDNQPQHF. CDR3 in DNA: TGTGCCAGCAGTGAAGCTAGGACAGACAATCAGCCCCAGCATTTT.

This clonotype was seen at least ten times. This chain uses TRBV5-1 with TRBJ2-3, with no clear D. Germline CDR1 reads SGHRS; CDR2 reads YFSETQ. V was clipped by 3 bases and J by 6 bases, with 11 bases between them. The CDR3 covers 13 residues. The chain's CDR3 is CASSSSEVDTQYF. The DNA of the CDR3 is TGCGCCAGCAGCTCTTCAGAAGTGGATACGCAGTATTTT.

At least ten counts were recorded for this clonotype. The chain combines TRBV12-3 or TRBV12-4 with TRBJ2-7; unclear D gene. The CDR3 totals 15 residues. Trimming took 3 bases from V and 4 from J, leaving 16 bases between them. The chain's CDR3 is CASSLGRAHGYEQYF. In DNA form, the CDR3 reads TGTGCCAGCAGTTTGGGTAGGGCCCATGGGTACGAGCAGTACTTC.

In its sample, this clonotype was seen many times. This chain uses TRBV20-1 with TRBJ1-2; D is uncertain. The length of the CDR3 is 14 residues. With 0 bases removed from V and 4 bases from J, the gap between germline ends came to 12 bases. The germline CDR1 and CDR2 sequences are DFQATT and SNEGSKA (reference sequence). This CDR3 is CSARDREVIYGYTF. The DNA of the CDR3 is TGCAGTGCTAGAGATAGGGAGGTTATCTATGGCTACACCTTC.

In this sample, this clonotype turned up many times. The rearrangement links TRBV7-2 to TRBJ2-3, with 8 bases that match TRBD2. From germline, CDR1 is SGHTA and CDR2 FQGNSA. Unmatched junction bases numbered 9, after V lost 5 bases and J lost 8 bases. This CDR3 comprises 14 residues. CDR3 amino acids: CASSAGTSGGTQYF. The CDR3, as DNA: TGTGCCAGCAGCGCCGGGACTAGTGGGGGTACGCAGTATTTT.

This clonotype was detected ten times or more. This chain joins TRBV12-3 or TRBV12-4 and TRBJ2-1; 8 bases fit TRBD2. There are 15 residues in the CDR3. V shed 6 bases, J shed 3 bases, and the junction held 7 bases outside the gene matches. The DNA of the CDR3 is TGTGCCAGCAGCCCCCCGGGGGGGATCTACAATGAGCAGTTCTTC. It encodes CASSPPGGIYNEQFF.

This clonotype was detected ten times or more. The rearrangement uses TRBV12-3 or TRBV12-4 and TRBJ2-1; 13 bases fit TRBD2. CDR3 length equals 14 residues. The V gene end was trimmed by 5 bases and the J gene end by 9 bases; junction bases not matched to a gene: 4. For the CDR3, the DNA is TGTGCCAGCAGTGGACTAGCGGGGGCCCTTGAGCAGTTCTTC. Translating gives CASSGLAGALEQFF.

This clonotype has ten or more counts. Written as DNA, the CDR3 is TGTGCCAGCAGTGGACAGGGAAACTATGGCTACACCTTC. The encoded protein is CASSGQGNYGYTF. The V call is TRBV12-3 or TRBV12-4, the J call TRBJ1-2, with 8 bases lining up with TRBD1. Unmatched junction bases numbered 1, after V lost 5 bases and J lost 2 bases. This CDR3 spans 13 amino acids.

The gene calls are TRBV7-8 and TRBJ1-1; D gene uncertain. Germline-derived CDR1 and CDR2 are SGHVS and FQNEAQ. V dropped 8 bases and J dropped 0 bases, with 13 bases sitting between them. This CDR3 comprises 14 residues. The CDR3 bases are TGTGCCAGCCTCTCGGGGTTTATGAACACTGAAGCTTTCTTT. Amino acids: CASLSGFMNTEAFF.

This clonotype was counted ten times or more. The genes are TRBV7-8 and TRBJ1-5, with D tentatively TRBD1 (5 bases). Germline loops: CDR1 SGHVS, CDR2 FQNEAQ. V was shortened by 7 bases and J by 0 bases, with 13 bases between the two germline ends. This CDR3 contains 15 residues. The CDR3, as DNA: TGTGCCAGCACTCAGGACACTTATAGCAATCAGCCCCAGCATTTT. Its protein is CASTQDTYSNQPQHF.

This clonotype was observed a few times. V and J are TRBV12-3 or TRBV12-4 and TRBJ2-7, with D possibly matching TRBD1 (6 bases). This CDR3 is built from 13 residues. V was clipped by 1 base and J by 6 bases, with 10 bases between them. The CDR3 DNA reads as TGTGCCAGCAGTTTAGTGGAAGGGGGCGAGCAGTACTTC. Translating gives CASSLVEGGEQYF.

This clonotype appeared many times. The rearrangement links TRBV12-3 or TRBV12-4 to TRBJ2-1; weak D call: TRBD2 (5 bases). The CDR3 totals 14 residues. Trimming took 3 bases from V and 2 from J, leaving 8 bases between them. CDR3 loop: CASSFSGTYNEQFF. CDR3 nucleotide sequence: TGTGCCAGCAGTTTTTCCGGGACCTACAATGAGCAGTTCTTC.

The rearrangement joins TRBV6-2 or TRBV6-3 to TRBJ1-2; D is ambiguous. The germline V and J ends were trimmed by 1 base and 3 bases, with 12 bases remaining between them. This CDR3 contains 15 residues. Germline V gives CDR1 MNHEY, CDR2 SVGEGT. The CDR3 region has the DNA TGTGCCAGCAGTTACTGGGAGCGGACCTACTATGGCTACACCTTC. This encodes CASSYWERTYYGYTF.